Sequencing of this T cell receptor beta chain was carried out in a study of T cells after yellow fever vaccination. The study's findings and limits: Peak timing came faster in the weaker secondary response, day 5 versus 15. Subsequent booster samples again held most clones from primary vaccination (roughly 96% CD4, about 90% CD8).

Per germline, CDR1 SGDLS and CDR2 YYNGEE. The CDR3 length is 14 residues. Trimming cost V 2 bases and J 0 bases, with 5 bases left between them. TCRdb recomputed calls from the 5' RACE reads with MiXCR, one row per CDR3 protein. The sample lists 170,000 or so distinct CDR3 sequences; 6.2% were seen once. The table lists this clonotype with many counts. Its matching antigen is unknown. The source is a man between 18 and 35 years old who received the YFV17D yellow fever vaccine. The gene calls are TRBV9 and TRBJ1-4; D unresolved. The sequencing here drew on CD4+ T cells sorted from PBMCs, taken on the day of the first yellow fever vaccination. The CDR3 here is CASSVQSTNEKLFF. The CDR3 nucleotides are TGTGCCAGCAGCGTTCAGTCAACTAATGAAAAACTGTTTTTT.